The clone carrying this T cell receptor (beta chain) was seen ten or more times. Its antigen remains unknown. This entry comes from a study of beta chain features in type 1 diabetes. This CDR3 comprises 16 residues. Germline V lookup: CDR1 LGHNA, CDR2 YNFKEQ. Trimming at V came to 3 bases and at J to 0 bases, leaving 6 bases not matched to a gene. TCRB transcripts that were expressed got sequenced, as all of the isolated RNA had been reverse transcribed. Method: immunoSEQ multiplex PCR; TCRdb's copy keeps in-frame clones and lacks some. The data show around 120,000 clones, roughly 17% seen once. Study-wide points: The study found moderately but significantly shorter TCRB CDR3s in all four CD4+ subsets of Type 1 diabetes patients.

The TCR sequence derives from a young man with type 1 diabetes. The rearrangement uses TRBV4-2 and TRBJ2-5; TRBD2 aligns across 8 bases. Sequencing was carried out using central memory CD4+ T cells from blood. The CDR3: CASSHHSGEYQETQYF. CDR3 nucleotide sequence: TGTGCCAGCAGCCACCATAGCGGGGAGTACCAAGAGACCCAGTACTTC.